One sample yielded the 9 T cell receptor beta chains listed below, sequenced in a study of control samples from healthy donors and cancer patients. The protocol was immunoSEQ multiplex PCR, while the TCRdb copy is restricted to in-frame clones and leaves out a portion. Counted here are over 60,000 clones, 70% to 90% occurring once; the ten biggest clones make up approximately 5%. Sequenced sample: blood. Source of these receptors: a man between 40 and 49 years old in good health.

The chain recombines TRBV7-9 with TRBJ2-7; D is perhaps TRBD2 (7 bases). This CDR3 comprises 17 residues. Germline CDR1 and CDR2: SEHNR and FQNEAQ (reference sequence). Trimming cost V 2 bases and J 0 bases, with 17 bases left between them. CDR3 nucleotide sequence: TGTGCCAGCAGCTTACCCCAGAGGGGGGGGCCCTCCTACGAGCAGTACTTC. Its protein is CASSLPQRGGPSYEQYF.

V usage is TRBV4-2 and J usage is TRBJ2-3; a weak D match, TRBD2 (5 bases). The CDR3 loop spans 18 amino acids. Germline assignment: CDR1 LGHNA and CDR2 YNFKEQ. Trimming removed 2 bases at V and 0 bases at J, with 18 bases between. CDR3 sequence reads: CASSQRGYGSSSTDTQYF. The DNA of the CDR3 is TGTGCCAGCAGCCAAAGAGGGTACGGGTCTTCTAGCACAGATACGCAGTATTTT.

In its sample, this clone was seen a few times. V is TRBV7-3 and J is TRBJ2-3, with no clear D. This CDR3 spans 15 amino acids. V gave up 1 base and J gave up 7 bases, with 15 bases separating them. CDR1 is SGHTA, CDR2 FQGTGA, per germline. The CDR3 DNA is TGTGCCAGCAGCTTAATTCCGTCTCGAGGATATACGCAGTATTTT. Translating it yields CASSLIPSRGYTQYF.

This chain links TRBV3-1 (or the pseudogene TRBV3-2) with TRBJ1-2; 9 positions agree with TRBD1. CDR1 and CDR2 (germline): LGHDT, YNNKEL (reference sequence). V was pared by 2 bases and J by 1 base, with 5 bases of the junction left unmatched. The CDR3 spans 16 residues. CDR3 residues: CASSQRLDRGNYGYTF. DNA for the CDR3: TGTGCCAGCAGCCAACGGTTGGACAGGGGTAACTATGGCTACACCTTC.

This clone came up a few times. The V gene is TRBV7-6, the J gene TRBJ2-2; TRBD2 is a possible D gene (6 bases). Between the trimmed V and J ends, which lost 1 base and 7 bases, there was a span of 22 bases. Germline values: CDR1 SGHVS, CDR2 FNYEAQ. The CDR3 runs 18 residues. CDR3 protein: CASSLVTRSTSGFGELFF. The CDR3 DNA follows: TGTGCCAGCAGCTTAGTAACCCGATCGACTAGTGGTTTCGGGGAGCTGTTTTTT. The entire variable domain, with the rest obtained from reference TRBV7-6 and TRBJ2-2, is as follows: GAGVSQSPRYKVTKRGQDVALRCDPISGHVSLYWYRQALGQGPEFLTYFNYEAQQDKSGLPNDRFSAERPEGSISTLTIQRTEQRDSAMYRCASSLVTRSTSGFGELFFGEGSRLTVL.

This clone was seen more than once but under ten times. The chain combines TRBV6-6 with TRBJ1-5; unclear D gene. V lost 6 bases and J lost 6, with 15 bases in between. Per germline, CDR1 MNHNY and CDR2 SVGAGI (reference sequence). The CDR3 length is 14 residues. The CDR3 bases are TGTGCCAGCAGACCTAACCAGCCCGGTCAGCCCCAGCATTTT. The encoded protein is CASRPNQPGQPQHF.

J is TRBJ1-5 and V is TRBV7-2; 10 nucleotides line up with TRBD1. The germline gives CDR1 SGHTA, CDR2 FQGNSA. There are 13 residues in the CDR3. Unmatched junction bases numbered 2, after V lost 5 bases and J lost 7 bases. This CDR3 reads CASSPGQGQPQHF. The CDR3 DNA reads as TGTGCCAGCAGCCCGGGACAGGGGCAGCCCCAGCATTTT.

The count of this clone is one. This same CDR3 is encoded by further DNA sequences in the sample. The chain recombines TRBV30 with TRBJ1-1; 8 bases agree with TRBD1. With 2 bases clipped from V and 0 bases from J, the junction kept 8 bases outside the gene matches. The CDR3 has 16 amino acids. Germline-derived CDR1 and CDR2 are GTSNPN and SVGIG (reference sequence). The CDR3 nucleotides are TGTGCCTGGAGTCGGCAGGACAGGGACTTGAACACTGAAGCTTTCTTT. It translates to CAWSRQDRDLNTEAFF.

The rearrangement links TRBV19 to TRBJ2-5; D gene ambiguous. The CDR3 has 15 residues. V lost 3 bases, J lost 0 bases, and 11 bases lay in between. The germline gives CDR1 LNHDA, CDR2 SQIVND (reference sequence). The CDR3 sequence is CASSISLIYQETQYF. The CDR3 DNA reads TGTGCCAGTAGTATTTCCCTGATTTACCAAGAGACCCAGTACTTC. The variable domain in full, with the rest retrieved from reference TRBV19 and TRBJ2-5, is DGGITQSPKYLFRKEGQNVTLSCEQNLNHDAMYWYRQDPGQGLRLIYYSQIVNDFQKGDIAEGYSVSREKKESFPLTVTSAQKNPTAFYLCASSISLIYQETQYFGPGTRLLVL.